Listed here are 24 T cell receptor beta chains from one sample, sequenced in a study of shared clonotypes between healthy human individuals. The table came from immunoSEQ multiplex PCR; TCRdb's copy has only in-frame clones and leaves some out. The sample shows 2 million to 2.5 million clones, just under 95% of them seen only once. Material: naive CD4+ T cells from PBMCs. The subset is: CD45RA+ positively selected. These receptors all come from a man between 18 and 35 years old in good health. Some clones in this sample may be carry-over from other donors' samples.

This clone was counted a single time. The rearrangement joins TRBV19 to TRBJ2-3; a weak D match, TRBD2 (5 bases). CDR3 length: 13 residues. V lost 1 base and J 6 bases, leaving 8 bases between the germline ends. Germline CDR1 LNHDA, CDR2 SQIVND (reference sequence). In DNA form, the CDR3 reads TGTGCCAGTAGTATAGGGACGGGGGATACGCAGTATTTT. Protein sequence: CASSIGTGDTQYF. The whole variable domain, remainder taken from reference TRBV19 and TRBJ2-3, is DGGITQSPKYLFRKEGQNVTLSCEQNLNHDAMYWYRQDPGQGLRLIYYSQIVNDFQKGDIAEGYSVSREKKESFPLTVTSAQKNPTAFYLCASSIGTGDTQYFGPGTRLTVL.

This clone was picked up a small number of times. Other DNA sequences within the sample encode an identical CDR3. The rearrangement joins TRBV19 to TRBJ1-2; D is possibly TRBD1 (6 bases). Trimming shortened V by 5 bases and J by 4 bases, and 11 bases separated the two germline ends. CDR3 length equals 13 residues. Per germline, CDR1 LNHDA and CDR2 SQIVND (reference sequence). The CDR3 region is CASSSGQIYGYTF. As DNA, the CDR3 is TGTGCCAGTAGTTCAGGACAGATCTATGGCTACACCTTC.

In this sample, this clone turned up once. This chain uses TRBV10-2 with TRBJ2-7; 7 bases are shared with TRBD1. Germline CDR1 is WSHSY and CDR2 is SAAADI. This CDR3 has 14 residues. After removal of 2 bases from V and 3 bases from J, the junction contained 4 bases not matched to a gene. This chain's CDR3 is CASSEGQGVYEQYF. The CDR3 DNA follows: TGCGCCAGCAGTGAGGGGCAGGGGGTCTACGAGCAGTACTTC.

V gene TRBV25-1 combines with J gene TRBJ2-1, with 10 bases fitting TRBD1. The CDR3 is 16 amino acids. Germline V gene data show CDR1 as MGHDK and CDR2 as SYGVNS. The junction had 9 bases not matched to a gene; V was cut back by 3 bases and J by 7 bases. CDR3 bases: TGTGCCAGCAGTGACCCGGGACAGGGGTTCATGAATGAGCAGTTCTTC. Translation gives CASSDPGQGFMNEQFF. The full variable domain, with the rest looked up from reference TRBV25-1 and TRBJ2-1, is EADIYQTPRYLVIGTGKKITLECSQTMGHDKMYWYQQDPGMELHLIHYSYGVNSTEKGDLSSESTVSRIRTEHFPLTLESARPSHTSQYLCASSDPGQGFMNEQFFGPGTRLTVL.

This chain uses TRBV7-8 with TRBJ2-5; 7 bases line up with TRBD2. Losses at the gene ends were 2 bases for V and 1 base for J; bases not matched to a gene: 4. CDR1 and CDR2 (germline): SGHVS, FQNEAQ. The CDR3 spans 15 residues. CDR3 sequence (DNA): TGTGCCAGCAGCTTAAGAGCGGGAACCCAAGAGACCCAGTACTTC. It yields the protein CASSLRAGTQETQYF.

The table lists this clone with a few counts. Other DNA sequences in this sample translate to the same CDR3. The chain carries TRBV5-1 and TRBJ1-1; D remains ambiguous. Looked up from germline, CDR1 is SGHRS and CDR2 is YFSETQ. V was pared by 0 bases and J by 1 base, with 7 bases between. The CDR3 has 14 amino acids. CDR3 sequence reads: CASSLEPGNTEAFF. CDR3 coding DNA: TGCGCCAGCAGCTTGGAACCAGGGAACACTGAAGCTTTCTTT.

This clone was seen a single time. The CDR3 DNA sequence: TGCGCCAGCAGCTTGGCCCGGCCTAGCGGGAGGGTGCGGCCCTACGAGCAGTACTTC. Amino acids: CASSLARPSGRVRPYEQYF. This sequence joins TRBV5-1 and TRBJ2-5; 12 bases fit TRBD2. The closer fit of TRBJ2-7 to the DNA end suggests the J call may be wrong. CDR3 size: 19 residues. Looked up from germline, CDR1 is SGHRS and CDR2 is YFSETQ.

With regard to this clone: Other DNA sequences from this sample encode an identical CDR3 as well. The rearrangement joins TRBV7-3 to TRBJ2-1; D remains unclear. Germline CDR1 is SGHTA and CDR2 is FQGTGA. With 5 bases removed from V and 5 bases from J, the gap between germline ends came to 13 bases. This CDR3 region has 14 residues. The CDR3, as DNA: TGTGCCAGCAGCCCGGGCCAGAGTAACAATGAGCAGTTCTTC. Translation gives CASSPGQSNNEQFF. Drawing the rest from reference TRBV7-3 and TRBJ2-1, the complete variable domain is GAGVSQTPSNKVTEKGKYVELRCDPISGHTALYWYRQSLGQGPEFLIYFQGTGAADDSGLPNDRFFAVRPEGSVSTLKIQRTERGDSAVYLCASSPGQSNNEQFFGPGTRLTVL.

In regard to this clone: Different DNA sequences within this sample yield the same CDR3. CDR3 in amino acids: CAWTAGNYGYTF. CDR3 nucleotide sequence: TGTGCCTGGACCGCCGGCAACTATGGCTACACCTTC. The genes are TRBV30 and TRBJ1-2; D not certain. Trimming removed 4 bases from V and 2 bases from J, with 8 bases in between. This CDR3 has 12 residues. Germline V gives CDR1 GTSNPN, CDR2 SVGIG (reference sequence).

This chain connects TRBV6-5 to TRBJ1-5, with 8 bases matching TRBD1. There are 15 residues in the CDR3. Germline V gene sequence: CDR1 MNHEY, CDR2 SVGAGI. With V trimmed by 10 bases and J by 1 base, 9 bases remained unmatched. The CDR3 sequence is CATKGTGLSNQPQHF. For the CDR3, the DNA is TGTGCCACCAAGGGGACAGGTCTGAGCAATCAGCCCCAGCATTTT.

This chain uses TRBV28 with TRBJ1-1; 9 bases line up with TRBD1. The CDR3 contains 13 residues. Germline V CDR1 and CDR2: MDHEN, SYDVKM. J was trimmed by 14 bases and V by 5 bases; bases with no gene match: 12. The CDR3 loop reads CASSLQGAPKVFF. The CDR3 nucleotides read TGTGCCAGCAGTCTACAGGGGGCCCCAAAGGTGTTCTTT. Complete variable domain (other parts from reference TRBV28 and TRBJ1-1): DVKVTQSSRYLVKRTGEKVFLECVQDMDHENMFWYRQDPGLGLRLIYFSYDVKMKEKGDIPEGYSVSREKKERFSLILESASTNQTSMYLCASSLQGAPKVFFGQGTRLTVV.

The genes are TRBV5-5 and TRBJ2-7, with 9 bases that match TRBD2. Germline CDR1 and CDR2: SGHKS and YYEKEE (reference sequence). The CDR3 spans 15 residues. J lost 3 bases, V lost 0 bases, and 4 bases had no gene match. CDR3 sequence: CASSLGLAGIYEQYF. CDR3 in DNA: TGTGCCAGCAGCTTGGGGCTAGCGGGGATCTACGAGCAGTACTTC. Full variable domain (outside the CDR3, taken from reference TRBV5-5 and TRBJ2-7): DAGVTQSPTHLIKTRGQQVTLRCSPISGHKSVSWYQQVLGQGPQFIFQYYEKEERGRGNFPDRFSARQFPNYSSELNVNALLLGDSALYLCASSLGLAGIYEQYFGPGTRLTVT.

This chain uses TRBV5-1 with TRBJ1-2; 7 bases are shared with TRBD1. The trim removed 0 bases at V and 4 bases at J, leaving 12 bases unmatched. The CDR3 is 17 amino acids. Germline V lookup: CDR1 SGHRS, CDR2 YFSETQ. The DNA for the CDR3 is TGCGCCAGCAGCTTGGGAGGGGGCAGGCGGGATGGCTATGGCTACACCTTC. Translated, it gives CASSLGGGRRDGYGYTF.

The gene calls are TRBV2 and TRBJ1-6; a possible D gene is TRBD1 (5 bases). Germline-derived CDR1 and CDR2 are SNHLY and FYNNEI. The CDR3 length is 14 residues. The V end was cut by 10 bases, the J end by 6 bases, with 16 bases between. The CDR3 DNA is TGTGCCATTACGACAAGGGGCGGTAATTCACCCCTCCACTTT. Its translation: CAITTRGGNSPLHF.

The chain combines TRBV2 with TRBJ2-6, with TRBD1 matching 9 bases. The CDR3 is made up of 17 amino acids. Germline V gene sequence: CDR1 SNHLY, CDR2 FYNNEI. V lost 6 bases and J lost 1; bases outside the gene matches: 7. In nucleotides, the CDR3 is TGTGCCAGCAGGACGGGGACAGGGCGGTCTGGGGCCAACGTCCTGACTTTC. It encodes CASRTGTGRSGANVLTF.

In regard to this clone: Different DNA sequences within this sample yield the same CDR3. This rearrangement joins TRBV7-2 to TRBJ1-2; no clear D gene. Germline V gene data show CDR1 as SGHTA and CDR2 as FQGNSA. CDR3 length: 12 amino acids. The V end was cut by 0 bases, the J end by 8 bases, with 7 bases between. The CDR3 loop reads CASSLAGYGYTF. In nucleotides, the CDR3 is TGTGCCAGCAGCTTAGCGGGTTACGGCTACACCTTC.

This clone was picked up a small number of times. Other DNA sequences in the sample encode the same CDR3. The chain couples TRBV7-9 to TRBJ1-1; D not certain. The ends were cut back, 2 bases at V and 1 base at J, with 2 bases in the middle. The length of the CDR3 is 12 residues. Germline V lookup: CDR1 SEHNR, CDR2 FQNEAQ (reference sequence). CDR3 sequence (DNA): TGTGCCAGCAGCTTATCGAACACTGAAGCTTTCTTT. Its translation: CASSLSNTEAFF.

V usage is TRBV5-4 and J usage is TRBJ1-1; TRBD1 matches at 7 bases. The CDR3 has 14 residues. Germline V gene lookup returns CDR1 SGHNT and CDR2 YYREEE (reference sequence). V was clipped by 5 bases and J by 1 base; unmatched bases: 5. CDR3 amino acids: CASRYDRANTEAFF. The CDR3, as DNA: TGTGCCAGCAGATATGACAGGGCGAACACTGAAGCTTTCTTT.

This clone was detected once. CDR3 amino acids: CASSLFSQGGGYTF. The CDR3 DNA is TGTGCCAGCAGTTTATTCTCACAGGGAGGTGGCTACACCTTC. The chain has TRBV28 and TRBJ1-2, with a tentative D call TRBD1 (6 bases). The germline V and J ends were trimmed by 1 base and 7 bases, with 13 bases remaining between them. The CDR3 runs to 14 residues. In germline, CDR1 is MDHEN, CDR2 SYDVKM.

J is TRBJ1-5 and V is TRBV27; tentative D call: TRBD1 (5 bases). The V and J ends lost 5 bases and 3 bases respectively, with 14 bases between them. Germline-derived CDR1 and CDR2 are MNHEY and SMNVEV (reference sequence). The CDR3 extends over 15 amino acids. CDR3 sequence (DNA): TGTGCCAGCAGTGCCCAAAGGGGTTCCAATCAGCCCCAGCATTTT. Amino acids: CASSAQRGSNQPQHF.

The chain employs TRBV5-4 and TRBJ2-4; D is possibly TRBD2 (6 bases). Per the germline V gene, CDR1 is SGHNT and CDR2 is YYREEE (reference sequence). V gave up 4 bases and J gave up 0 bases, with 8 bases separating them. This CDR3 spans 14 amino acids. The CDR3 DNA reads as TGTGCCAGCAGCCCGGGACTAGCCAAAAACATTCAGTACTTC. Residues: CASSPGLAKNIQYF.

The chain uses TRBV19 and TRBJ1-1; TRBD1 matches 12 bases. Germline V gives CDR1 LNHDA, CDR2 SQIVND (reference sequence). J was trimmed by 11 bases and V by 5 bases; bases with no gene match: 9. This CDR3 is 14 amino acids long. DNA of the CDR3: TGTGCCAGTAGTGTCTCGGGACAGGGGGCGCGTGCTTTCTTT. Protein: CASSVSGQGARAFF.

This clone appeared a single time. Other nucleotide sequences from this sample produce the same CDR3. The chain recombines TRBV28 with TRBJ1-2; no firm D call. Germline-derived CDR1 and CDR2 are MDHEN and SYDVKM. Between the trimmed V and J ends, which lost 5 bases and 4 bases, there was a span of 8 bases. The CDR3 loop spans 12 amino acids. DNA of the CDR3: TGTGCCAGCAGTCGTCAGGTCTATGGCTACACCTTC. Residues: CASSRQVYGYTF.

This clone was picked up one time. The chain couples TRBV11-2 to TRBJ2-3; 7 bases are shared with TRBD2. Trimming took 5 bases from V and 9 from J; bases not matched to a gene: 8. CDR3 length equals 13 residues. Germline V gene data show CDR1 as SGHAT and CDR2 as FQNNGV. CDR3 in amino acids: CASSRPGEGTQYF. DNA of the CDR3: TGTGCCAGCAGCCGTCCGGGGGAGGGGACGCAGTATTTT.